Listed here are 2 T cell receptor beta chains from one sample, sequenced in a study of vaccination effects on CD4 cells after COVID-19. Which antigens these TCRs recognize remains unknown. Cells that had been cultured for 10 days were the source of isolated CD4+ T cells. Sometime from March through December 2020, the person acquired a SARS-CoV-2 infection that PCR confirmed. Everyone in the study got two shots of either the BNT162b2 or mRNA-1273 vaccine. The data were produced by immunoSEQ multiplex PCR, yet TCRdb's version contains in-frame clones alone and is incomplete. The table has 30,000 to 35,000 clones, around 80% seen once. Sequences were derived from CD4+ T cells from PBMCs cultured without peptide, sampled after COVID-19 vaccination. The receptors stem from a human donor who had a prior SARS-CoV-2 infection.

The gene calls are TRBV6-1 and TRBJ2-7, with D unclear. The V end lost 3 bases, the J end lost 4 bases, and 19 bases lay between the germline ends. The CDR3 sequence is 16 residues long. Germline CDR1 and CDR2: MNHNS and SASEGT. The CDR3 DNA reads TGTGCCAGCAGTGAGTGGGCAGTGACCCTGGGATACGAGCAGTACTTC. This sequence encodes CASSEWAVTLGYEQYF.

As DNA, the CDR3 is TGTGCCAGCAGCTTGTTAGGGATCAACCCTCTCAACTATGGCTACACCTTC. Its translation is CASSLLGINPLNYGYTF. V usage is TRBV5-5 and J usage is TRBJ1-2; D not resolved. This CDR3 comprises 17 residues. Germline V gives CDR1 SGHKS, CDR2 YYEKEE (reference sequence). The V and J ends lost 1 base and 2 bases respectively, with 18 bases between them.